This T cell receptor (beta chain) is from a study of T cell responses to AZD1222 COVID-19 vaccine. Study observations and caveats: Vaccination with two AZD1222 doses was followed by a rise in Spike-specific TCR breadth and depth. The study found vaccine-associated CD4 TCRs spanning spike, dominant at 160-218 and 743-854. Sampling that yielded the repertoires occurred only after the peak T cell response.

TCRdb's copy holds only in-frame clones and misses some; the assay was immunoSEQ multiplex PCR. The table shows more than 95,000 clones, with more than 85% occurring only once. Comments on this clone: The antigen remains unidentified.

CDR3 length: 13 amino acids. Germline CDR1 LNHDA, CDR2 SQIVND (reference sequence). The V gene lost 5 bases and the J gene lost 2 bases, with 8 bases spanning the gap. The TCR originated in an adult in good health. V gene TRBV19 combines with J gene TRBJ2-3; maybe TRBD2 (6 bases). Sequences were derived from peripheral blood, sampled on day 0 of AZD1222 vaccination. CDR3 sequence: CASSRGDTDTQYF. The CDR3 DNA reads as TGTGCCAGTAGTCGCGGGGACACAGATACGCAGTATTTT.